The 18 T cell receptor beta chains given below trace back to one sample, sequenced in a study of T cells after yellow fever vaccination. TCRdb re-analysed the 5' RACE reads in MiXCR, keeping a single row per CDR3 protein. Of a few hundred thousand distinct CDR3 sequences detected, roughly 7.5% appear once; the ten largest clones hold roughly a sixth. Sequences were derived from PBMCs, sampled 45 days after the first yellow fever vaccination. Receptors originate from a man between 18 and 29 years old who received the YFV17D yellow fever vaccine.

The chain is built from TRBV5-1 and TRBJ1-1, with a tentative D call TRBD1 (5 bases). V lost 8 bases, J lost 2 bases, and 13 bases lay in between. The CDR3 loop spans 13 amino acids. CDR1 and CDR2 from the germline V gene are SGHRS and YFSETQ. In nucleotides, the CDR3 is TGCGCCAGTGCCAGGGAAATCAACACTGAAGCTTTCTTT. Protein sequence: CASAREINTEAFF.

This clonotype was counted only a few times. The V call is TRBV20-1, the J call TRBJ2-1; D remains ambiguous. From germline, CDR1 is DFQATT and CDR2 SNEGSKA (reference sequence). CDR3 length: 13 residues. Trimming shortened V by 6 bases and J by 4 bases, and 13 bases separated the two germline ends. For the CDR3, the DNA is TGCAGTGCCCGAGGAACCTTATACAATGAGCAGTTCTTC. Protein: CSARGTLYNEQFF.

This clonotype was found many times. This sequence joins TRBV20-1 and TRBJ2-5, with 7 bases aligning to TRBD2. Germline values: CDR1 DFQATT, CDR2 SNEGSKA (reference sequence). The CDR3 length is 17 residues. With 2 bases clipped from V and 2 bases from J, the junction kept 14 bases outside the gene matches. CDR3 nucleotide sequence: TGCAGTGCTAGACCCACGGGAGAGCGGGGTATTCAAGAGACCCAGTACTTC. Its translation is CSARPTGERGIQETQYF.

This clonotype has only a few counts. This chain connects TRBV5-4 to TRBJ2-1; 7 bases align to TRBD2. The J segment lost 6 bases and the V segment lost 4 bases, leaving 16 bases of the junction unmatched. CDR3 length: 17 amino acids. Germline CDR1 and CDR2: SGHNT and YYREEE (reference sequence). CDR3 coding DNA: TGTGCCAGCAGCCCGGGGGGTCCCCGGGGTGCCCGCAATGAGCAGTTCTTC. Translated, it gives CASSPGGPRGARNEQFF. Full variable domain (outside the CDR3, taken from reference TRBV5-4 and TRBJ2-1): ETGVTQSPTHLIKTRGQQVTLRCSSQSGHNTVSWYQQALGQGPQFIFQYYREEENGRGNFPPRFSGLQFPNYSSELNVNALELDDSALYLCASSPGGPRGARNEQFFGPGTRLTVL.

This chain joins TRBV5-1 and TRBJ2-1; D is uncertain. Germline CDR1 and CDR2: SGHRS and YFSETQ. Trimming stripped 4 bases from V and 0 bases from J, with 8 bases between. The CDR3 extends over 14 amino acids. The CDR3 nucleotides are TGCGCCAGCAGCATGGAGAGCTCCTACAATGAGCAGTTCTTC. It translates to CASSMESSYNEQFF.

This clonotype has more than one count but fewer than ten. This chain uses TRBV7-2 with TRBJ2-3; D unclear. The germline gives CDR1 SGHTA, CDR2 FQGNSA. Deletions cut 6 bases from V and 0 bases from J, with 13 bases between. The CDR3 length is 15 residues. The CDR3 here is CASRWSASSTDTQYF. The CDR3, as DNA: TGTGCCAGCAGATGGTCAGCCTCTAGCACAGATACGCAGTATTTT.

The CDR3: CSAGLAGGPNTQYF. CDR3 bases: TGCAGTGCCGGACTAGCGGGGGGGCCAAATACGCAGTATTTT. This chain links TRBV20-1 with TRBJ2-3; TRBD2 aligns across 15 bases. The V gene's germline CDR1 is DFQATT and CDR2 SNEGSKA (reference sequence). The CDR3 totals 14 residues. The junction had 5 bases not matched to a gene; V was cut back by 6 bases and J by 7 bases.

There are many counts of this clonotype. The chain is built from TRBV7-9 and TRBJ1-5; D gene unclear. The CDR3 length is 14 residues. The V gene lost 5 bases and the J gene lost 6 bases, with 14 bases spanning the gap. In germline, CDR1 is SEHNR, CDR2 FQNEAQ (reference sequence). The CDR3, as DNA: TGTGCCAGCAGCCCGCGGGGAGTGAGTCAGCCCCAGCATTTT. Protein sequence: CASSPRGVSQPQHF.

This sequence joins TRBV20-1 and TRBJ2-7; the match to TRBD1 covers 9 bases. Germline CDR1 and CDR2: DFQATT and SNEGSKA (reference sequence). This CDR3 has 13 amino acids. The junction had 10 bases not matched to a gene; V was cut back by 6 bases and J by 7 bases. The CDR3 loop reads CSAPQGAEEEQYF. The CDR3 nucleotides are TGCAGTGCACCACAGGGGGCCGAGGAGGAGCAGTACTTC.

This clonotype has only a few counts. The rearrangement joins TRBV7-2 to TRBJ1-6; possibly TRBD1 for D (6 bases). Germline V lookup: CDR1 SGHTA, CDR2 FQGNSA. V dropped 3 bases and J dropped 7 bases, with 10 bases sitting between them. The CDR3 has 14 residues. The DNA of the CDR3 is TGTGCCAGCAGCTTTTGGGGGGCCAATTCACCCCTCCACTTT. It codes for CASSFWGANSPLHF.

DNA of the CDR3: TGTGCCAGCAGTTTATCTTTCCTTGGGGGCTACACCTTC. Its translation is CASSLSFLGGYTF. This chain uses TRBV27 with TRBJ1-2; D unresolved. Trimming left V 0 bases short and J 8 bases short, with 10 bases between. Germline loops: CDR1 MNHEY, CDR2 SMNVEV (reference sequence). The CDR3 runs to 13 residues.

The sample holds a few counts of this clonotype. The chain is built from TRBV12-3 or TRBV12-4 and TRBJ2-2; 7 bases line up with TRBD2. This CDR3 spans 14 amino acids. J lost 6 bases, V lost 6 bases, and 7 bases had no gene match. In DNA, the CDR3 is TGTGCCAGCAGGGAGCGGGGTGTTGCCGGGGAGCTGTTTTTT. The encoded protein is CASRERGVAGELFF.

Here the CDR3 reads CASSWGSSYEQYV. The CDR3 region has the DNA TGTGCCAGCAGTTGGGGGAGCTCCTACGAGCAGTACGTC. This chain joins TRBV28 and TRBJ2-7, with D perhaps matching TRBD1 or TRBD2 (5 bases each). Trimming took off 4 bases at V and 0 bases at J, with 7 bases between the two ends. This CDR3 spans 13 amino acids. Germline V gene lookup returns CDR1 MDHEN and CDR2 SYDVKM.

This clonotype appeared a few times. This chain uses TRBV30 with TRBJ2-3, with 11 bases that match TRBD2. After removal of 0 bases from V and 2 bases from J, the junction contained 10 bases not matched to a gene. The CDR3 has 18 amino acids. Germline loops: CDR1 GTSNPN, CDR2 SVGIG (reference sequence). This chain's CDR3 is CAWSVPRTSGGVTDTQYF. The CDR3 DNA sequence: TGTGCCTGGAGTGTACCCCGAACTAGCGGGGGAGTCACAGATACGCAGTATTTT.

This clonotype was seen repeatedly, ten times or more. The V call is TRBV7-6, the J call TRBJ2-2, with TRBD1 matching over 11 bases. V shed 4 bases, J shed 4 bases, and the junction held 2 bases outside the gene matches. The CDR3 is made up of 15 amino acids. The germline CDR1 and CDR2 sequences are SGHVS and FNYEAQ. CDR3 nucleotide sequence: TGTGCCAGCAGCTCGGGACAGGGGGGCACCGGGGAGCTGTTTTTT. This translates into CASSSGQGGTGELFF.

This clonotype was observed a few times. The gene calls are TRBV10-3 and TRBJ2-7; 10 bases agree with TRBD1. In germline, CDR1 is ENHRY, CDR2 SYGVKD. The CDR3 sequence is 14 residues long. V was pared by 8 bases and J by 3 bases, with 7 bases of the junction left unmatched. The CDR3 region is CAIGGDRGFYEQYF. The CDR3 coding sequence is TGTGCCATCGGAGGGGACAGGGGATTCTACGAGCAGTACTTC.

This clonotype was observed a handful of times. This chain uses TRBV5-6 with TRBJ2-1; no firm D call. The V gene lost 4 bases and the J gene lost 0 bases, with 14 bases spanning the gap. The CDR3 is 16 amino acids. Germline CDR1 is SGHDT and CDR2 is YYEEEE. The CDR3, as DNA: TGTGCCAGCAGCCGAAGGGAAGGAAGCTCCTACAATGAGCAGTTCTTC. Residues: CASSRREGSSYNEQFF.

This sequence joins TRBV3-1 and TRBJ2-5; TRBD2 aligns across 9 bases. This CDR3 region has 13 residues. Per germline, CDR1 LGHDT and CDR2 YNNKEL (reference sequence). As DNA, the CDR3 is TGTGCACATAGCGGGGGTCTTCAAGAGACCCAGTACTTC. Its translation: CAHSGGLQETQYF.